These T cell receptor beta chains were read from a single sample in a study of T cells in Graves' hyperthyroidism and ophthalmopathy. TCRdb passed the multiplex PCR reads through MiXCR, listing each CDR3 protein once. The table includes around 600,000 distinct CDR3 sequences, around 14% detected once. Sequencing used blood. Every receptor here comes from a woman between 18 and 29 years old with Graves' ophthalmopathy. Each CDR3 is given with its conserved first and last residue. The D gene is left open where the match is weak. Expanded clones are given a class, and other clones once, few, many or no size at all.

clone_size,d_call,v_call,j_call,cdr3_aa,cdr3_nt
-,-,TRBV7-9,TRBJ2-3,CASSLVGAVRDTQYF,TGTGCCAGCAGCTTAGTCGGCGCTGTGAGGGATACGCAGTATTTT
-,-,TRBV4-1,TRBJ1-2,CASRDLVGRANYGYTF,TGCGCCAGCAGGGATCTGGTGGGGCGAGCTAACTATGGCTACACCTTC
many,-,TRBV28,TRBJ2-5,CASSLPVQETQYF,TGTGCCAGCAGTTTACCAGTTCAAGAGACCCAGTACTTC
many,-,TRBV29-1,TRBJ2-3,CSVDPDTDTQYF,TGCAGCGTTGATCCAGACACAGATACGCAGTATTTT
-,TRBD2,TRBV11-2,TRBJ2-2,CASSLVLGRGGELFF,TGTGCCAGCAGCTTAGTTCTCGGGAGGGGCGGGGAGCTGTTTTTT
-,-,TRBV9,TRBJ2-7,CASSVGGTGRTYEQYF,TGTGCCAGCAGCGTAGGTGGAACAGGGAGGACCTACGAGCAGTACTTC
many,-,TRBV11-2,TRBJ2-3,CASSTDRTDTQYF,TGTGCCAGCAGCACGGACAGAACAGATACGCAGTATTTT
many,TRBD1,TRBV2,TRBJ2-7,CASSGTGGLREQYF,TGTGCCAGCAGTGGGACAGGGGGCTTACGGGAGCAGTACTTC
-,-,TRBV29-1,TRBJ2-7,CSVFDRQGGYEQYF,TGCAGCGTATTCGACAGACAGGGAGGATACGAGCAGTACTTC
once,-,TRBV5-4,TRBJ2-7,CASSPGEGGFTYEQYF,TGTGCCAGCAGCCCCGGGGAAGGGGGATTCACCTACGAGCAGTACTTC
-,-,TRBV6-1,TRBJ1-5,CASSERSFGNQPQHF,TGTGCCAGCAGTGAGAGGTCATTTGGCAATCAGCCCCAGCATTTT
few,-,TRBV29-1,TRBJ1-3,CSAGDWSSGNTIYF,TGCAGCGCCGGGGACTGGAGCTCTGGAAACACCATATATTTT
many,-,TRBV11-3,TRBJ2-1,CASSLRAGPYNEQFF,TGTGCCAGCAGCTTAAGAGCGGGCCCCTACAATGAGCAGTTCTTC
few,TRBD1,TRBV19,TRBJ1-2,CASGGQGIYGYTF,TGTGCCAGTGGGGGACAGGGAATCTATGGCTACACCTTC
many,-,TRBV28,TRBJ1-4,CASLYPRGEKLFF,TGTGCCAGCCTTTATCCGAGGGGCGAAAAACTGTTTTTT
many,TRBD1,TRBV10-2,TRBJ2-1,CASSEYRDRYNEQFF,TGCGCCAGCAGTGAGTACCGGGACAGGTACAATGAGCAGTTCTTC
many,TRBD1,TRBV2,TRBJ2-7,CATQGQGIDSYEQYF,TGTGCCACCCAGGGACAGGGGATAGACTCCTACGAGCAGTACTTC
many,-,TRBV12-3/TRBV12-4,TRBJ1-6,CASRHEGGRNSPLHF,TGTGCCAGCAGGCACGAGGGGGGAAGGAATTCACCCCTCCACTTT
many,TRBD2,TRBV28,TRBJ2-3,CASSSPGLAGDTQYF,TGTGCCAGCAGTTCACCGGGACTAGCGGGAGATACGCAGTATTTT
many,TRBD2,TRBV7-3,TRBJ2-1,CASRRGTSGRGSNEQFF,TGTGCCAGCAGACGTGGGACTAGCGGGAGGGGATCCAATGAGCAGTTCTTC
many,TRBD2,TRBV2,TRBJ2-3,CASSPRLAGDGTDTQYF,TGTGCCAGCAGTCCCCGGCTAGCGGGAGATGGCACAGATACGCAGTATTTT
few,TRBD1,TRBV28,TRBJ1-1,CASYRGIEAFF,TGTGCCAGCTACAGGGGGATTGAAGCTTTCTTT
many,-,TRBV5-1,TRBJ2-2,CASSLGQGGTGELFF,TGTGCCAGCAGCTTAGGGCAGGGTGGCACCGGGGAGCTGTTTTTT
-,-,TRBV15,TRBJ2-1,CATSSLSGGLYNEQFF,TGTGCCACCAGCAGTTTAAGTGGGGGTTTATACAATGAGCAGTTCTTC
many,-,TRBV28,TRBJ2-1,CASSLTTYNEQFF,TGTGCCAGCAGTCTCACGACTTACAATGAGCAGTTCTTC
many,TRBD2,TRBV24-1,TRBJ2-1,CATMAGGPNEQFF,TGTGCCACCATGGCGGGAGGGCCTAATGAGCAGTTCTTC
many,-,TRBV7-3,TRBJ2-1,CASSLTPQTASPYNEQFF,TGTGCCAGCAGCTTAACCCCTCAGACAGCCTCTCCCTACAATGAGCAGTTCTTC
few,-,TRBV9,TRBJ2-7,CASSGTPTASYEQYF,TGTGCCAGCAGCGGGACCCCGACAGCGTCCTACGAGCAGTACTTC
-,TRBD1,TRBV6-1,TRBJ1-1,CASRTGAMNTEAFF,TGTGCCAGCCGGACAGGGGCGATGAACACTGAAGCTTTCTTT
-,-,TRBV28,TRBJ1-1,CASSFIRYMNTEAFF,TGTGCCAGCAGTTTTATCAGGTACATGAACACTGAAGCTTTCTTT
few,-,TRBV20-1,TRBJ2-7,CSARGGQKLIEQYF,TGCAGTGCTAGAGGGGGGCAGAAATTGATAGAGCAGTACTTC
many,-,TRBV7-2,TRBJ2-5,CASSRGGAQETQYF,TGTGCCAGCAGCCGTGGTGGAGCCCAAGAGACCCAGTACTTC
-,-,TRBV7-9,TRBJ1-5,CASKRGYQPQHF,TGTGCCAGCAAAAGGGGGTATCAGCCCCAGCATTTT
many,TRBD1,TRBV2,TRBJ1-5,CASSRTGGREGNQPQHF,TGTGCCAGCAGTCGGACAGGGGGGCGCGAGGGCAATCAGCCCCAGCATTTT
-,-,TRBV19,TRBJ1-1,CASSGPLTDGWDTEAFF,TGTGCCAGTAGTGGCCCCCTAACGGACGGATGGGACACTGAAGCTTTCTTT
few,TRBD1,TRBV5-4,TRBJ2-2,CASSQGRDSNTGELFF,TGTGCCAGCAGCCAAGGAAGGGACAGTAACACCGGGGAGCTGTTTTTT
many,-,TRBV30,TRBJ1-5,CAWSEGLSGVQPQHF,TGTGCCTGGAGTGAGGGGTTGAGCGGGGTGCAGCCCCAGCATTTT
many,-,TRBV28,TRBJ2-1,CASSGPASNTYNEQFF,TGTGCCAGCAGTGGGCCGGCCTCTAACACTTACAATGAGCAGTTCTTC
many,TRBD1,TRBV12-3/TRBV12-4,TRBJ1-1,CASKGVDRGQNTEAFF,TGTGCCAGCAAGGGTGTAGACAGGGGGCAAAACACTGAAGCTTTCTTT
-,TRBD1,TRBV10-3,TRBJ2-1,CAISRDRGLDEQFF,TGTGCCATCAGTAGGGACAGGGGGCTAGATGAGCAGTTCTTC
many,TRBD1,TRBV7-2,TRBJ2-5,CASSPRTGGLETQYF,TGTGCCAGCAGCCCGCGGACAGGGGGTTTGGAGACCCAGTACTTC